The source of this TCR beta chain is a study of T cells in Graves' hyperthyroidism and ophthalmopathy. This clonotype occurred many times. Investigators excluded patients with uncontrolled infection, other autoimmune disease, pregnancy or lactation. TCR beta CDR3 regions were amplified from RNA. HTBI primers were used for first-round RT-PCR of the TCR CDR3. MiXCR, run by TCRdb on the multiplex PCR reads, gives a single entry per CDR3 protein. Of about 360,000 distinct CDR3 sequences listed, approximately 13% are singletons. The V and J ends lost 5 bases and 7 bases, in that order; junction bases with no gene match: 10. From germline, CDR1 is DFQATT and CDR2 SNEGSKA (reference sequence). This CDR3 spans 15 amino acids.

The source of this sequence is a woman aged 18-30 years with Graves' hyperthyroidism. Sequencing was done on a sample of blood. The chain uses TRBV20-1 and TRBJ1-6; 8 bases agree with TRBD1. CDR3 sequence (DNA): TGCAGTGCTCGGGCTCGGACAGGGAAGAATTCACCCCTCCACTTT. Its protein is CSARARTGKNSPLHF.